The 8 T cell receptor beta chains listed next were all sequenced from one sample in a study of shared clonotypes between healthy human individuals. The assay was immunoSEQ multiplex PCR, and TCRdb's table has in-frame clones only and misses some. Of about 2.4 million clones listed, 93% were seen once; the top ten hold 0.36%. The sequencing input was naive CD4+ T cells from PBMCs. Subset reported: CD45RA+ positively selected. The receptors originated from a man in his late teens or twenties in good health. Some clones in this sample may be carry-over from other donors' samples.

V gene TRBV11-3 combines with J gene TRBJ2-5, with 10 bases lining up with TRBD2. Germline lookup yields CDR1 SGHNT and CDR2 YENEEA. V dropped 4 bases and J dropped 3; count of bases not matched to a gene: 2. CDR3 length: 14 amino acids. As DNA, the CDR3 is TGTGCCAGCAGCTCTAGCGGGAGCAAAGAGACCCAGTACTTC. Translating it yields CASSSSGSKETQYF.

This clone was found a few times. CDR3: CASSSRTGSTYEQYF. CDR3 sequence (DNA): TGTGCCAGCAGCTCCCGGACAGGGTCGACCTACGAGCAGTACTTC. The chain has TRBV7-9 and TRBJ2-7, with 8 bases aligning to TRBD1. Germline lookup yields CDR1 SEHNR and CDR2 FQNEAQ (reference sequence). The CDR3 loop spans 15 amino acids. J was trimmed by 2 bases and V by 4 bases; bases with no gene match: 7.

This sequence joins TRBV6-1 and TRBJ2-1; 11 bases are a match to TRBD2. Germline values: CDR1 MNHNS, CDR2 SASEGT. The CDR3 extends over 14 amino acids. J lost 4 bases, V lost 7 bases, and 3 bases had no gene match. This CDR3 is CASKTSGGYNEQFF. The CDR3 DNA reads TGTGCCAGCAAAACTAGCGGGGGATACAATGAGCAGTTCTTC.

This clone was detected only once. V and J are TRBV5-1 and TRBJ2-5, with 11 bases identical to TRBD1. The junction had 5 bases not matched to a gene; V was cut back by 0 bases and J by 4 bases. The CDR3 contains 16 residues. Germline V gene data show CDR1 as SGHRS and CDR2 as YFSETQ. In DNA, the CDR3 is TGCGCCAGCAGCTTGGTCGGGACAGGGGGAGGAGAGACCCAGTACTTC. It specifies CASSLVGTGGGETQYF.

V gene TRBV9 combines with J gene TRBJ2-3; a weak D match, TRBD2 (6 bases). The germline gives CDR1 SGDLS, CDR2 YYNGEE. Trimming cost V 0 bases and J 8 bases, with 10 bases left between them. This CDR3 region has 13 residues. In DNA form, the CDR3 reads TGTGCCAGCAGCGTAGCCCGGGGGAGTACGCAGTATTTT. Its translation is CASSVARGSTQYF.

This clone was observed a single time. V and J are TRBV5-1 and TRBJ2-7, with TRBD2 identical over 7 bases. In germline, CDR1 is SGHRS, CDR2 YFSETQ. The ends lost 4 bases at V and 1 base at J; junction bases unmatched: 2. The CDR3 runs to 13 residues. The CDR3 DNA reads TGCGCCAGCAGCATTAGCGGGTCCTACGAGCAGTACTTC. Translated: CASSISGSYEQYF.

J is TRBJ2-1 and V is TRBV5-1; D may be TRBD2 (6 bases). The germline gives CDR1 SGHRS, CDR2 YFSETQ. The CDR3 sequence is 16 residues long. The V end lost 4 bases, the J end lost 0 bases, and 14 bases lay between the germline ends. CDR3 protein: CASSPGRGNSYNEQFF. The CDR3 nucleotides are TGCGCCAGCAGCCCTGGCCGGGGGAACTCCTACAATGAGCAGTTCTTC.

On this clone: Other DNA sequences of this sample code for an identical CDR3. V gene TRBV7-2 combines with J gene TRBJ2-3, with 7 bases fitting TRBD1. Germline assignment: CDR1 SGHTA and CDR2 FQGNSA. The ends lost 2 bases at V and 2 bases at J; junction bases unmatched: 7. The CDR3 runs 16 residues. As DNA, the CDR3 is TGTGCCAGCAGCTTAACTAGGGACAGTTACACAGATACGCAGTATTTT. As protein: CASSLTRDSYTDTQYF.